The rows below give T cell receptor beta chains drawn from one sample of a study of response to subunit inactivated influenza vaccine. TCRdb called the RT-PCR reads again in MiXCR, with one record for every CDR3 protein. This sample has roughly 290,000 distinct CDR3 sequences, with about a fifth found just once. Source: PBMCs from blood, taken roughly 20 months after vaccination. The receptors originated from a man aged 50-75 years who received an inactivated influenza vaccine. The CDR3 runs from the conserved cysteine through the conserved F or W. D genes are given only for firm matches. Where a row states a size, it is once, few, many or the class of an expanded clone; other rows omit it.

d_gene: TRBD2
v_gene: TRBV20-1
j_gene: TRBJ2-7
abundance: NA
CDR3aa: CSARDFNPGQASTSGSYEQYF
CDR3nt: TGCAGTGCTAGAGATTTTAACCCGGGACAGGCGTCGACTAGCGGGAGCTACGAGCAGTACTTC

d_gene: NA
v_gene: TRBV20-1
j_gene: TRBJ2-5
abundance: NA
CDR3aa: CSARDVGGGKTQYF
CDR3nt: TGCAGTGCTAGAGATGTTGGGGGTGGGAAGACCCAGTACTTC

d_gene: NA
v_gene: TRBV12-3/TRBV12-4
j_gene: TRBJ2-2
abundance: few
CDR3aa: CASIQPATQNTGELFF
CDR3nt: TGTGCCAGCATCCAGCCGGCCACGCAGAACACCGGGGAGCTGTTTTTT

d_gene: NA
v_gene: TRBV12-3/TRBV12-4
j_gene: TRBJ1-6
abundance: NA
CDR3aa: CASTINNSPLHF
CDR3nt: TGTGCCAGCACTATTAATAATTCACCCCTCCACTTT

d_gene: NA
v_gene: TRBV6-2/TRBV6-3
j_gene: TRBJ2-1
abundance: NA
CDR3aa: CASSSLAATEQFF
CDR3nt: TGTGCCAGCAGTTCATTAGCCGCTACAGAGCAGTTCTTC

d_gene: NA
v_gene: TRBV10-2
j_gene: TRBJ1-3
abundance: many
CDR3aa: CASSDSGNTIYF
CDR3nt: TGCGCCAGCAGTGACTCTGGAAACACCATATATTTT

d_gene: TRBD2
v_gene: TRBV27
j_gene: TRBJ2-2
abundance: few
CDR3aa: CATRREGLGDTGELFF
CDR3nt: TGTGCCACTCGGCGGGAGGGCCTTGGGGACACCGGGGAGCTGTTTTTT

d_gene: TRBD1
v_gene: TRBV3-1
j_gene: TRBJ1-2
abundance: NA
CDR3aa: CASSQEGASGGANYGYTF
CDR3nt: TGTGCCAGCAGCCAAGAAGGGGCATCAGGGGGAGCTAACTATGGCTACACCTTC

d_gene: NA
v_gene: TRBV4-3
j_gene: TRBJ1-1
abundance: many
CDR3aa: CASSQDKAGRAFF
CDR3nt: TGCGCCAGCAGCCAAGATAAAGCGGGGAGGGCTTTCTTT

d_gene: NA
v_gene: TRBV4-3
j_gene: TRBJ1-2
abundance: many
CDR3aa: CASSQDGMYGYTF
CDR3nt: TGCGCCAGCAGCCAAGATGGCATGTATGGCTACACCTTC

d_gene: NA
v_gene: TRBV3-1
j_gene: TRBJ2-1
abundance: NA
CDR3aa: CASSQDMGTEQFF
CDR3nt: TGTGCCAGCAGCCAAGATATGGGGACTGAGCAGTTCTTC

d_gene: NA
v_gene: TRBV12-3/TRBV12-4
j_gene: TRBJ1-2
abundance: many
CDR3aa: CASSLAPDGYTF
CDR3nt: TGTGCCAGCAGTTTGGCACCCGATGGCTACACCTTC

d_gene: NA
v_gene: TRBV29-1
j_gene: TRBJ1-3
abundance: few
CDR3aa: CSGGGGSGNTIYF
CDR3nt: TGCAGCGGGGGTGGGGGCTCTGGAAACACCATATATTTT

d_gene: TRBD1
v_gene: TRBV7-9
j_gene: TRBJ1-1
abundance: NA
CDR3aa: CASSWTGSTEAFF
CDR3nt: TGTGCCAGCAGTTGGACAGGGTCCACTGAAGCTTTCTTT

d_gene: NA
v_gene: TRBV10-2
j_gene: TRBJ2-1
abundance: NA
CDR3aa: CASREDRNEQFF
CDR3nt: TGCGCCAGCAGGGAGGACAGAAATGAGCAGTTCTTC

d_gene: NA
v_gene: TRBV19
j_gene: TRBJ2-2
abundance: few
CDR3aa: CASNSPRGTGELFF
CDR3nt: TGTGCCAGTAATTCCCCCAGGGGAACCGGGGAGCTGTTTTTT

d_gene: NA
v_gene: TRBV6-2/TRBV6-3
j_gene: TRBJ2-1
abundance: NA
CDR3aa: CASSYPLGESSYNEQFF
CDR3nt: TGTGCCAGCAGTTACCCTTTGGGGGAGAGCTCCTACAATGAGCAGTTCTTC

d_gene: NA
v_gene: TRBV6-6
j_gene: TRBJ1-3
abundance: many
CDR3aa: CASSRERGNTIYF
CDR3nt: TGTGCCAGCAGTCGGGAGAGGGGAAACACCATATATTTT

d_gene: NA
v_gene: TRBV29-1
j_gene: TRBJ1-1
abundance: NA
CDR3aa: CSVKVVGMNTEAFF
CDR3nt: TGCAGCGTAAAGGTGGTAGGAATGAACACTGAAGCTTTCTTT

d_gene: NA
v_gene: TRBV20-1
j_gene: TRBJ2-3
abundance: NA
CDR3aa: CSAPPHGDTQYF
CDR3nt: TGCAGTGCTCCTCCCCATGGAGATACGCAGTATTTT

d_gene: NA
v_gene: TRBV12-3/TRBV12-4
j_gene: TRBJ2-5
abundance: few
CDR3aa: CASSSLRVGETQYF
CDR3nt: TGTGCCAGCAGCTCCCTCAGGGTAGGAGAGACCCAGTACTTC

d_gene: TRBD1
v_gene: TRBV13
j_gene: TRBJ1-4
abundance: NA
CDR3aa: CASSLRDRGRKLFF
CDR3nt: TGTGCCAGCAGCTTAAGGGACAGGGGGCGAAAACTGTTTTTT

d_gene: NA
v_gene: TRBV29-1
j_gene: TRBJ1-2
abundance: few
CDR3aa: CSVEDWQGYGYTF
CDR3nt: TGCAGCGTTGAAGATTGGCAGGGCTATGGCTACACCTTC

d_gene: NA
v_gene: TRBV10-3
j_gene: TRBJ1-5
abundance: NA
CDR3aa: CAISESSNQPQHF
CDR3nt: TGTGCCATCAGTGAGAGTAGCAATCAGCCCCAGCATTTT

d_gene: NA
v_gene: TRBV3-1
j_gene: TRBJ2-2
abundance: NA
CDR3aa: CASSQDGAGELFF
CDR3nt: TGTGCCAGCAGCCAAGATGGGGCCGGGGAGCTGTTTTTT

d_gene: NA
v_gene: TRBV7-9
j_gene: TRBJ1-1
abundance: NA
CDR3aa: CASSLVTVNTEAFF
CDR3nt: TGTGCCAGCAGCTTAGTGACAGTGAACACTGAAGCTTTCTTT

d_gene: NA
v_gene: TRBV4-1
j_gene: TRBJ1-1
abundance: NA
CDR3aa: CASSQETRDTEAFF
CDR3nt: TGCGCCAGCAGCCAAGAAACCAGGGATACTGAAGCTTTCTTT

d_gene: TRBD1
v_gene: TRBV20-1
j_gene: TRBJ1-2
abundance: few
CDR3aa: CSARTGTYYGYTF
CDR3nt: TGCAGTGCTAGGACAGGGACGTACTATGGCTACACCTTC

d_gene: NA
v_gene: TRBV18
j_gene: TRBJ2-2
abundance: NA
CDR3aa: CASSPFGRNTGELFF
CDR3nt: TGTGCCAGCTCACCATTCGGGCGGAACACCGGGGAGCTGTTTTTT

d_gene: NA
v_gene: TRBV5-1
j_gene: TRBJ2-7
abundance: few
CDR3aa: CASSLAVGDEQYF
CDR3nt: TGCGCCAGCAGCTTGGCGGTTGGGGACGAGCAGTACTTC

d_gene: NA
v_gene: TRBV14
j_gene: TRBJ2-1
abundance: NA
CDR3aa: CASSFRGAYNEQFF
CDR3nt: TGTGCCAGCAGTTTTCGGGGGGCCTATAATGAGCAGTTCTTC

d_gene: TRBD1
v_gene: TRBV2
j_gene: TRBJ1-1
abundance: few
CDR3aa: CASSPDRGRTEAFF
CDR3nt: TGTGCCAGCAGTCCAGACAGGGGGAGAACTGAAGCTTTCTTT

d_gene: TRBD2
v_gene: TRBV29-1
j_gene: TRBJ2-2
abundance: few
CDR3aa: CSAGLAGSGELFF
CDR3nt: TGCAGCGCTGGACTAGCGGGGTCCGGGGAGCTGTTTTTT

d_gene: NA
v_gene: TRBV28
j_gene: TRBJ1-4
abundance: many
CDR3aa: CATPRGILTTNEKLFF
CDR3nt: TGTGCCACCCCTAGGGGGATCCTAACAACTAATGAAAAACTGTTTTTT

d_gene: TRBD2
v_gene: TRBV30
j_gene: TRBJ2-3
abundance: NA
CDR3aa: CAWSVGGRFAYTQYF
CDR3nt: TGTGCCTGGAGTGTCGGCGGGAGGTTTGCTTATACGCAGTATTTT

d_gene: NA
v_gene: TRBV10-3
j_gene: TRBJ1-2
abundance: NA
CDR3aa: CAITHLDGNGYTF
CDR3nt: TGTGCCATCACCCACCTCGACGGCAATGGCTACACCTTC

d_gene: NA
v_gene: TRBV4-1
j_gene: TRBJ1-1
abundance: NA
CDR3aa: CASSQDYWAEAFF
CDR3nt: TGCGCCAGCAGCCAAGATTACTGGGCTGAAGCTTTCTTT

d_gene: TRBD2
v_gene: TRBV10-3
j_gene: TRBJ2-2
abundance: NA
CDR3aa: CAISPGASGSGELFF
CDR3nt: TGTGCCATCAGCCCCGGGGCTAGCGGGAGCGGGGAGCTGTTTTTT

d_gene: NA
v_gene: TRBV5-4
j_gene: TRBJ2-1
abundance: NA
CDR3aa: CASSLRAAVYNEQFF
CDR3nt: TGTGCCAGCAGCTTGCGGGCGGCGGTTTACAATGAGCAGTTCTTC

d_gene: NA
v_gene: TRBV30
j_gene: TRBJ1-1
abundance: few
CDR3aa: CAWIVGGGAFF
CDR3nt: TGTGCCTGGATCGTCGGTGGGGGAGCTTTCTTT

d_gene: NA
v_gene: TRBV7-9
j_gene: TRBJ1-2
abundance: NA
CDR3aa: CASSLQGTEKGGYTF
CDR3nt: TGTGCCAGCAGCTTACAAGGGACGGAGAAAGGGGGCTACACCTTC

d_gene: NA
v_gene: TRBV27
j_gene: TRBJ2-2
abundance: NA
CDR3aa: CASSLRDSGTGELFF
CDR3nt: TGTGCCAGCAGTTTAAGGGATTCCGGCACCGGGGAGCTGTTTTTT

d_gene: NA
v_gene: TRBV11-2
j_gene: TRBJ1-6
abundance: NA
CDR3aa: CASSQGTGWNSPLHF
CDR3nt: TGTGCCAGCAGCCAAGGCACCGGGTGGAATTCACCCCTCCACTTT

d_gene: TRBD1
v_gene: TRBV18
j_gene: TRBJ2-7
abundance: NA
CDR3aa: CASSLDRVGEQYF
CDR3nt: TGTGCCAGCTCACTGGACAGGGTTGGGGAGCAGTACTTC

d_gene: NA
v_gene: TRBV10-3
j_gene: TRBJ1-1
abundance: many
CDR3aa: CAISLSLGRGTEAFF
CDR3nt: TGTGCCATCAGCCTCTCTTTAGGGAGAGGCACTGAAGCTTTCTTT

d_gene: NA
v_gene: TRBV5-1
j_gene: TRBJ2-1
abundance: few
CDR3aa: CASSLVSSSLRSKAEQFF
CDR3nt: TGCGCCAGCAGCTTGGTATCCTCTAGCCTACGCTCCAAGGCTGAGCAGTTCTTC

d_gene: NA
v_gene: TRBV5-1
j_gene: TRBJ1-2
abundance: NA
CDR3aa: CASSLDLTVDYGYTF
CDR3nt: TGCGCCAGCAGCTTGGACCTAACAGTGGACTATGGCTACACCTTC

d_gene: NA
v_gene: TRBV28
j_gene: TRBJ1-2
abundance: many
CDR3aa: CASSLQNYGYTF
CDR3nt: TGTGCCAGCAGTTTACAGAACTATGGCTACACCTTC

d_gene: NA
v_gene: TRBV5-1
j_gene: TRBJ2-5
abundance: few
CDR3aa: CASSYGLTEETQYF
CDR3nt: TGCGCCAGCAGTTACGGACTAACGGAAGAGACCCAGTACTTC

d_gene: TRBD2
v_gene: TRBV4-2
j_gene: TRBJ2-3
abundance: NA
CDR3aa: CASSQDPSGGGTDTQYF
CDR3nt: TGTGCCAGCAGCCAAGATCCTAGCGGTGGGGGCACAGATACGCAGTATTTT

d_gene: NA
v_gene: TRBV5-5
j_gene: TRBJ1-1
abundance: many
CDR3aa: CASSLYGAEAFF
CDR3nt: TGTGCCAGCAGCTTGTATGGGGCTGAAGCTTTCTTT

d_gene: NA
v_gene: TRBV6-2/TRBV6-3
j_gene: TRBJ1-5
abundance: few
CDR3aa: CASSYSERGHQPQHF
CDR3nt: TGTGCCAGCAGTTACTCTGAACGAGGGCATCAGCCCCAGCATTTT

d_gene: NA
v_gene: TRBV12-3/TRBV12-4
j_gene: TRBJ2-1
abundance: few
CDR3aa: CASSVDYAQFF
CDR3nt: TGTGCCAGCAGTGTAGACTATGCGCAGTTCTTC